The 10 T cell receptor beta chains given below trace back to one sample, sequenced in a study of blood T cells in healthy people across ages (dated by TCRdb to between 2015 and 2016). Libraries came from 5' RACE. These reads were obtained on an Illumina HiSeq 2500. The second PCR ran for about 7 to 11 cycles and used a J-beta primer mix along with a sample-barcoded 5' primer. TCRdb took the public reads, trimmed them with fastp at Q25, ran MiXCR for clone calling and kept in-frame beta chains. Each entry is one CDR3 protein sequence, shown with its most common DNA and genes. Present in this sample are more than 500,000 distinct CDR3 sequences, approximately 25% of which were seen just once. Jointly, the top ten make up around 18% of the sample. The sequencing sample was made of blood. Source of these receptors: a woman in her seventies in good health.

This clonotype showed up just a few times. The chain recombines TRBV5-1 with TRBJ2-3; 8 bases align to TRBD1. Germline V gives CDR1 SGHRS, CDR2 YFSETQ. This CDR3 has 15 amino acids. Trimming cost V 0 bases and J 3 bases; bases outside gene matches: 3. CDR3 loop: CASSLGTGRTDTQYF. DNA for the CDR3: TGCGCCAGCAGCTTGGGGACAGGGCGAACAGATACGCAGTATTTT. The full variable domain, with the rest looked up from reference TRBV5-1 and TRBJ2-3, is KAGVTQTPRYLIKTRGQQVTLSCSPISGHRSVSWYQQTPGQGLQFLFEYFSETQRNKGNFPGRFSGRQFSNSRSEMNVSTLELGDSALYLCASSLGTGRTDTQYFGPGTRLTVL.

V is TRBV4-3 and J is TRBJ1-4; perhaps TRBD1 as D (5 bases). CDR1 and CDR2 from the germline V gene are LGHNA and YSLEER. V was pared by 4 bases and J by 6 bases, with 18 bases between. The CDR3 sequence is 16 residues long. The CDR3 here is CASSRTSGTYYEKLFF. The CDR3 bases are TGCGCCAGCAGCCGGACCTCCGGGACGTATTATGAAAAACTGTTTTTT.

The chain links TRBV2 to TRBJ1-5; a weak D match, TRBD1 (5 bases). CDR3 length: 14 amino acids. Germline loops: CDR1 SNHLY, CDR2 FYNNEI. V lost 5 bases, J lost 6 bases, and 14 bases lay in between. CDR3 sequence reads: CASSLEGDTQPQHF. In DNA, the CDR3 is TGTGCCAGCAGTCTGGAAGGGGATACTCAGCCCCAGCATTTT.

Here the CDR3 reads CASSYYRGSKNIQYF. CDR3 coding DNA: TGTGCCAGCAGTTACTATCGGGGGAGCAAAAACATTCAGTACTTC. The V and J genes are TRBV6-2 or TRBV6-3 and TRBJ2-4; possible D gene TRBD2, 6 bases. Germline V gene data show CDR1 as MNHEY and CDR2 as SVGEGT. Deletions cut 1 base from V and 3 bases from J, with 10 bases between. This CDR3 has 15 amino acids.

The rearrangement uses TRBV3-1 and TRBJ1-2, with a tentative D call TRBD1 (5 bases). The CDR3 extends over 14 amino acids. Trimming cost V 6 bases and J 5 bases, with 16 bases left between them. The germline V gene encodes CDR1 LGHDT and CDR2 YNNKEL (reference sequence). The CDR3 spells CASRPGSTHYGYTF. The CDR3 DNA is TGTGCCAGCAGGCCAGGGTCCACCCATTATGGCTACACCTTC.

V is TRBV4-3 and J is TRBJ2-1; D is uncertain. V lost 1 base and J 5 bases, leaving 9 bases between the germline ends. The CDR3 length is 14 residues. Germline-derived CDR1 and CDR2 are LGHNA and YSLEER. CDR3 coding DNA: TGCGCCAGCAGCCAAGCGTACAGCAACAATGAGCAGTTCTTC. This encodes CASSQAYSNNEQFF.

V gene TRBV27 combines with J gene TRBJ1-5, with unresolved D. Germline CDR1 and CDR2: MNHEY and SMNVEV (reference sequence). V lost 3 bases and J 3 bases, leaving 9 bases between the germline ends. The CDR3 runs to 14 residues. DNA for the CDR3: TGTGCCAGCAGTTTCCGGAATGTCAATCAGCCCCAGCATTTT. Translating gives CASSFRNVNQPQHF.

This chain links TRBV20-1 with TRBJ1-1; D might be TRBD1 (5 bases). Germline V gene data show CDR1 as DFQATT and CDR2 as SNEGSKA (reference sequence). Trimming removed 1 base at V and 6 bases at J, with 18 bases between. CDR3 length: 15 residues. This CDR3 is CSARALPTDGAEAFF. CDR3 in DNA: TGCAGTGCTAGAGCCTTACCGACAGACGGCGCTGAAGCTTTCTTT.

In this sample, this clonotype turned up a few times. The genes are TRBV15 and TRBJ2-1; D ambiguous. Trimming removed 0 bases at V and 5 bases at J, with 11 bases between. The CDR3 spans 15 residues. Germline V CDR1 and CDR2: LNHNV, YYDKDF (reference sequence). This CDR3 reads CATSRDLGPNNEQFF. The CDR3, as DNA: TGTGCCACCAGCAGAGATCTGGGCCCAAACAATGAGCAGTTCTTC.

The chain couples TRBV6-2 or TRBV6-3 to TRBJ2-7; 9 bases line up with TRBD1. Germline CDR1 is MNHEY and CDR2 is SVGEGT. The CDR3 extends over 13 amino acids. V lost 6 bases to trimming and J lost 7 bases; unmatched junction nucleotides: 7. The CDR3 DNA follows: TGTGCCAGCAGACGGACAGGGGAAGTAGAGCAGTACTTC. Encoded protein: CASRRTGEVEQYF.